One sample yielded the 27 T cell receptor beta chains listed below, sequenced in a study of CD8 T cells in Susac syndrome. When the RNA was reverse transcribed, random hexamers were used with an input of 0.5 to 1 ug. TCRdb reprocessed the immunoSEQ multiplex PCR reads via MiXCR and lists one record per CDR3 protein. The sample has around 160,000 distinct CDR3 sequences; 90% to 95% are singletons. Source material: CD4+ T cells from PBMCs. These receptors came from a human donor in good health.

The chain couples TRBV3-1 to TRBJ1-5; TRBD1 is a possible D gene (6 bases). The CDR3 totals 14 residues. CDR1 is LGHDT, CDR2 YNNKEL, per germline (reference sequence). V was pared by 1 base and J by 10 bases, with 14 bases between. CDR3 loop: CASSQAAGEGPQHF. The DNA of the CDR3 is TGTGCCAGCAGCCAAGCGGCAGGGGAGGGACCCCAGCATTTT.

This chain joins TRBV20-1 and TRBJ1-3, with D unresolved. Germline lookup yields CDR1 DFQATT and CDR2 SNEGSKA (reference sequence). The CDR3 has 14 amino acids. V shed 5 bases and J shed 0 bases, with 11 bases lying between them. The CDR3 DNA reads TGCAGTGCTGACAAGGCTAACTCTGGAAACACCATATATTTT. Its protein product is CSADKANSGNTIYF.

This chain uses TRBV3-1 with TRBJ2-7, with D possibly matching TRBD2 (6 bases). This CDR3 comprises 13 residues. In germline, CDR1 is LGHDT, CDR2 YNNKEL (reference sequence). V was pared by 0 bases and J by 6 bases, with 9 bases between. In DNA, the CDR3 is TGTGCCAGCAGCCAAGATCGGAGGGCCGAGCAGTACTTC. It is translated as CASSQDRRAEQYF.

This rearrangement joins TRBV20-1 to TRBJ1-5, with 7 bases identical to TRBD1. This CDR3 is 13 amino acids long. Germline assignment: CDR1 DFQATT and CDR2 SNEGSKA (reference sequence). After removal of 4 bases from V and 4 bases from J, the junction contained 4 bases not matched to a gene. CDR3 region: CSAKLQGNQPQHF. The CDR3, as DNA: TGCAGTGCTAAATTACAGGGGAATCAGCCCCAGCATTTT.

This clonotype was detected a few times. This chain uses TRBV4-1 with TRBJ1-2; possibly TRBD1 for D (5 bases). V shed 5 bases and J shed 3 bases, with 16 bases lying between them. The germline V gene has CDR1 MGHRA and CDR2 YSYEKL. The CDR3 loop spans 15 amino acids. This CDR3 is CASSVYRDGDYGYTF. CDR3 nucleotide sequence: TGCGCCAGCAGCGTCTACCGGGACGGAGACTATGGCTACACCTTC.

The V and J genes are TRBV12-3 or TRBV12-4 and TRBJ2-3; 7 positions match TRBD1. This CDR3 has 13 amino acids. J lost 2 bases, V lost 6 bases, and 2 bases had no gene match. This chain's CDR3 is CASRTGYTDTQYF. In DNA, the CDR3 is TGTGCCAGCAGGACAGGGTACACAGATACGCAGTATTTT.

The CDR3 DNA reads TGTGCCAGCAGCTTAGGATCAGGGGGGAATCAGCCCCAGCATTTT. Translation gives CASSLGSGGNQPQHF. The V and J genes are TRBV7-2 and TRBJ1-5, with 7 positions matching TRBD1. V lost 1 base, J lost 4 bases, and 4 bases stayed unmatched. Germline CDR1 and CDR2: SGHTA and FQGNSA. The CDR3 is made up of 15 amino acids.

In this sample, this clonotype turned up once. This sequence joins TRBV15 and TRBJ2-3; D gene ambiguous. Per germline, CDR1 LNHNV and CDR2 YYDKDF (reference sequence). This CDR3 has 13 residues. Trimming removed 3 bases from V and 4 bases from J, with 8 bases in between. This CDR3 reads CATSSIRADTQYF. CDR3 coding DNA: TGTGCCACCAGCAGTATACGGGCAGATACGCAGTATTTT. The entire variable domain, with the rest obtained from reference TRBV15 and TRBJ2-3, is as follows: DAMVIQNPRYQVTQFGKPVTLSCSQTLNHNVMYWYQQKSSQAPKLLFHYYDKDFNNEADTPDNFQSRRPNTSFCFLDIRSPGLGDTAMYLCATSSIRADTQYFGPGTRLTVL.

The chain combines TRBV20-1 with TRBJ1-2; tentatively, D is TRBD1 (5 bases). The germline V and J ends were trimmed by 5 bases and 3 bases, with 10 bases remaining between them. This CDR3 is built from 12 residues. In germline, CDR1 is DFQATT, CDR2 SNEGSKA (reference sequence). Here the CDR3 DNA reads TGCAGTGCTGCCACGGGGGACTATGGCTACACCTTC. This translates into CSAATGDYGYTF.

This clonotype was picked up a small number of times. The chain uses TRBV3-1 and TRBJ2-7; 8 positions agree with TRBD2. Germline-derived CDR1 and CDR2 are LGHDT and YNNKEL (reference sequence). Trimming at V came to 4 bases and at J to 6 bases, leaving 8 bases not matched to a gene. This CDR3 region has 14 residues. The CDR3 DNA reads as TGTGCCAGCAGCCTGCGAGCGGGGGTGCTCGAGCAGTACTTC. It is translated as CASSLRAGVLEQYF.

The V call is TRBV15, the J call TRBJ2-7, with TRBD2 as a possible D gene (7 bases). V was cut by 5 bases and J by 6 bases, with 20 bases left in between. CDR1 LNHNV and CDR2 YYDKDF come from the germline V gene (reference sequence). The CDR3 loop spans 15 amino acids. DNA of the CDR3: TGTGCCACCAGCCAAGCGGGGACACCGCTTCGCGAGCAGTACTTC. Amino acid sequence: CATSQAGTPLREQYF.

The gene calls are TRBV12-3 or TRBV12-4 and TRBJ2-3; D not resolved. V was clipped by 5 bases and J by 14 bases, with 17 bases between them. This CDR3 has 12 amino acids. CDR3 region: CASSPDIRARYF. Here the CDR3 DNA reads TGTGCCAGCAGTCCAGACATCCGAGCGAGGTATTTT.

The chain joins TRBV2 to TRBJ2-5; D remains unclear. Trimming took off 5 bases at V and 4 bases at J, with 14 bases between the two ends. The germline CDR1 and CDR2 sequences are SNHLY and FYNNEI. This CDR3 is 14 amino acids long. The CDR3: CASSPGRRLETQYF. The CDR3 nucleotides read TGTGCCAGCAGTCCGGGCCGCAGGCTAGAGACCCAGTACTTC.

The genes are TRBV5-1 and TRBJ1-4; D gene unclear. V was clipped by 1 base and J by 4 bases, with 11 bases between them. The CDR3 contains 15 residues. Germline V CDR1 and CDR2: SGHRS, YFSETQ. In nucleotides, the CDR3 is TGCGCCAGCAGCTTGACTGGACGGGATAATGAAAAACTGTTTTTT. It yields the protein CASSLTGRDNEKLFF.

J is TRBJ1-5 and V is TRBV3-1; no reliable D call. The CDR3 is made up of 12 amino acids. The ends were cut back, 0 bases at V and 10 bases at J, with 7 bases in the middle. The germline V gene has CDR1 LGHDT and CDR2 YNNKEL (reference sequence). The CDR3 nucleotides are TGTGCCAGCAGCCAAGATGCGAGTCCCCAGCATTTT. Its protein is CASSQDASPQHF.

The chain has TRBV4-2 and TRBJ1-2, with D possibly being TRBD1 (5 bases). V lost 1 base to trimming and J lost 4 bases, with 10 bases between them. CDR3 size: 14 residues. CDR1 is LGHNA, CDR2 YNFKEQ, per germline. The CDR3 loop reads CASSQGDPAYGYTF. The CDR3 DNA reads TGTGCCAGCAGCCAAGGGGACCCAGCCTATGGCTACACCTTC.

CDR3 DNA sequence: TGCAGTGCGCAGGGACAGGGGAATGAAAAACTGTTTTTT. Protein: CSAQGQGNEKLFF. The chain recombines TRBV20-1 with TRBJ1-4; 10 nucleotides match TRBD1. The CDR3 contains 13 residues. The trim removed 6 bases at V and 5 bases at J, leaving 3 bases unmatched. The germline V gene has CDR1 DFQATT and CDR2 SNEGSKA (reference sequence).

The CDR3 bases are TGCGCCAGCAGCTTAAACTCACAGGGCGGGGAGACCCAGTACTTC. It codes for CASSLNSQGGETQYF. The V and J genes are TRBV5-1 and TRBJ2-5; TRBD1 is a possible D gene (6 bases). The CDR3 is 15 residues long. V was clipped by 2 bases and J by 5 bases, with 16 bases between them. Germline loops: CDR1 SGHRS, CDR2 YFSETQ.

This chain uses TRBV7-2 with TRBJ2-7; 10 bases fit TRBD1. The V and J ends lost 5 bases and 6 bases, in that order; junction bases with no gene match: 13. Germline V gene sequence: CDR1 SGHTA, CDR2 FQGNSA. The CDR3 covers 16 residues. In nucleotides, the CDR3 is TGTGCCAGCAGCCCGGGGTCCGGGACAGGGGCGACCGAGCAGTACTTC. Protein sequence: CASSPGSGTGATEQYF. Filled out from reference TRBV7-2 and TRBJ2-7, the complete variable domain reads GAGVSQSPSNKVTEKGKDVELRCDPISGHTALYWYRQSLGQGLEFLIYFQGNSAPDKSGLPSDRFSAERTGGSVSTLTIQRTQQEDSAVYLCASSPGSGTGATEQYFGPGTRLTVT.

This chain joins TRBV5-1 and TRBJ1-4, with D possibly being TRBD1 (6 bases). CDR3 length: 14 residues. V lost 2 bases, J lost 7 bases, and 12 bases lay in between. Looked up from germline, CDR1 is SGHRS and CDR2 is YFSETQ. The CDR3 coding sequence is TGCGCCAGCAGCTTAGGGGGGGCAGGTGAAAAACTGTTTTTT. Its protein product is CASSLGGAGEKLFF.

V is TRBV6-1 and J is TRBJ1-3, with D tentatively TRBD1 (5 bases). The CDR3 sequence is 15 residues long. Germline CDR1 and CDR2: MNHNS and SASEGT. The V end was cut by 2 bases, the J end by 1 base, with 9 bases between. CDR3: CASSERDRSGNTIYF. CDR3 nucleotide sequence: TGTGCCAGCAGTGAAAGGGACCGGTCTGGAAACACCATATATTTT.

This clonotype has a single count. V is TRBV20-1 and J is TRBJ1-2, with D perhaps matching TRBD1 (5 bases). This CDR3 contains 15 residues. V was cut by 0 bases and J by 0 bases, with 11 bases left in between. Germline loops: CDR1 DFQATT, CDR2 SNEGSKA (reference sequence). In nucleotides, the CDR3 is TGCAGTGCTAGAGATTCCCAGGGAACTAACTATGGCTACACCTTC. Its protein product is CSARDSQGTNYGYTF.

The CDR3 is CASSDSARGNEQFF. The CDR3 DNA is TGTGCCAGTAGCGACTCTGCTCGGGGGAATGAGCAGTTCTTC. This rearrangement joins TRBV19 to TRBJ2-1, with a weak D call TRBD2 (6 bases). The CDR3 is made up of 14 amino acids. In germline, CDR1 is LNHDA, CDR2 SQIVND (reference sequence). Trimming left V 6 bases short and J 7 bases short, with 16 bases between.

This chain's CDR3 is CASSLGGESPLHF. CDR3 nucleotides: TGTGCCAGCAGCCTCGGGGGTGAATCACCCCTCCACTTT. The rearrangement joins TRBV7-9 to TRBJ1-6; possible D gene TRBD1, 5 bases. Trimming stripped 5 bases from V and 10 bases from J, with 12 bases between. The CDR3 is 13 amino acids. The germline CDR1 and CDR2 sequences are SEHNR and FQNEAQ (reference sequence). The entire variable domain, with the rest obtained from reference TRBV7-9 and TRBJ1-6, is as follows: DTGVSQNPRHKITKRGQNVTFRCDPISEHNRLYWYRQTLGQGPEFLTYFQNEAQLEKSRLLSDRFSAERPKGSFSTLEIQRTEQGDSAMYLCASSLGGESPLHFGNGTRLTVT.

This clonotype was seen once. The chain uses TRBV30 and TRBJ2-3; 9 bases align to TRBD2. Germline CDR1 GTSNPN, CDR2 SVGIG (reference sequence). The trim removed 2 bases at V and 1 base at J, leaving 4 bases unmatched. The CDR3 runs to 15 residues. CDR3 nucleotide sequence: TGTGCCTGGAGTCCTAGCGGGGATCGCACAGATACGCAGTATTTT. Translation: CAWSPSGDRTDTQYF.

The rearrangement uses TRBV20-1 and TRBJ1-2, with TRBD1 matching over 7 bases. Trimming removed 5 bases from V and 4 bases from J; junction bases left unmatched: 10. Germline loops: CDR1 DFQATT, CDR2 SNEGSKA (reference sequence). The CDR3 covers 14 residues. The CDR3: CSAHPRGQSYGYTF. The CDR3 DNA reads TGCAGTGCTCATCCCCGGGGACAGAGCTATGGCTACACCTTC.

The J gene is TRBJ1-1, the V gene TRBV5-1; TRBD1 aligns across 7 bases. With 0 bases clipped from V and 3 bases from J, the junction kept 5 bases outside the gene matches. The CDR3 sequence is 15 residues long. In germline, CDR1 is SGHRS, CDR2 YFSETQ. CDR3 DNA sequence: TGCGCCAGCAGCTTGGAGGGACAGTCCTACACTGAAGCTTTCTTT. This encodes CASSLEGQSYTEAFF.